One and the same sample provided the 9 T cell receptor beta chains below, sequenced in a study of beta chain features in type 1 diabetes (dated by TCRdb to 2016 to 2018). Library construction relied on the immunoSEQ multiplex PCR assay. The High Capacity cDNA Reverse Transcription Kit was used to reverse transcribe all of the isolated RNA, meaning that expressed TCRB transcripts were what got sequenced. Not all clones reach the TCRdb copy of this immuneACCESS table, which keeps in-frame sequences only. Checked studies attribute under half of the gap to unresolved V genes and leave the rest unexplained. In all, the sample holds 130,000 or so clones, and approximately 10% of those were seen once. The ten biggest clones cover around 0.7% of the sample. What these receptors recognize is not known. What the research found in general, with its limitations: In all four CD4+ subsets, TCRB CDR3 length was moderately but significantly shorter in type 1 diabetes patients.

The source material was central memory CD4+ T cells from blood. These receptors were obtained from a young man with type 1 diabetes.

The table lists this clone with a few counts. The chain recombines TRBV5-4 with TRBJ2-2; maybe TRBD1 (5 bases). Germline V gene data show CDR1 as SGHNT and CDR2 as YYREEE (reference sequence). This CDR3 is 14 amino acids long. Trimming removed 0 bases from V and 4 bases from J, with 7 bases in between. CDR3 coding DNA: TGTGCCAGCAGCTTGGGACAGACCACCGGGGAGCTGTTTTTT. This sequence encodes CASSLGQTTGELFF. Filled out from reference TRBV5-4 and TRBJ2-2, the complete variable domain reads ETGVTQSPTHLIKTRGQQVTLRCSSQSGHNTVSWYQQALGQGPQFIFQYYREEENGRGNFPPRFSGLQFPNYSSELNVNALELDDSALYLCASSLGQTTGELFFGEGSRLTVL.

The DNA of the CDR3 is TGCAGCGCCGCGCCGGAAACAGGGAGCTCCGGGGAGCTGTTTTTT. Protein product: CSAAPETGSSGELFF. V is TRBV29-1 and J is TRBJ2-2; D may be TRBD1 (6 bases). From germline, CDR1 is SQVTM and CDR2 ANQGSEA. Trimming removed 7 bases at V and 6 bases at J, with 21 bases between. The CDR3 consists of 15 residues.

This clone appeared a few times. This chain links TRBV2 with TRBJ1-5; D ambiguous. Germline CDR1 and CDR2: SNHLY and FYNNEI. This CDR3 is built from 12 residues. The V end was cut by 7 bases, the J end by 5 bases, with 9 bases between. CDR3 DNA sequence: TGTGCCAGCAACTCGGTACATCAGCCCCAGCATTTT. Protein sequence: CASNSVHQPQHF.

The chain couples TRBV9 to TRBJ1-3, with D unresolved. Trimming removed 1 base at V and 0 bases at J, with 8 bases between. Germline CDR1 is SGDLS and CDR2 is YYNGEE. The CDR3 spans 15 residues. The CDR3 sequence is CASSVSRYSGNTIYF. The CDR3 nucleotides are TGTGCCAGCAGCGTATCTAGATACTCTGGAAACACCATATATTTT.

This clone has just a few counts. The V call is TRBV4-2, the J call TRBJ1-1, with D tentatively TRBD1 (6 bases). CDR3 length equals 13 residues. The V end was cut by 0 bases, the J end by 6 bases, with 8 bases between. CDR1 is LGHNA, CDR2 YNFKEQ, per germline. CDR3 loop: CASSQDEGAEAFF. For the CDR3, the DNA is TGTGCCAGCAGCCAAGATGAGGGGGCTGAAGCTTTCTTT.

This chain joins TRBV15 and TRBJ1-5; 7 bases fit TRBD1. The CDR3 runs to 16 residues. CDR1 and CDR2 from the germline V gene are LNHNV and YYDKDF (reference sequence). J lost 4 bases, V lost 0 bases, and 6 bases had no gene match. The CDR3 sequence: CATSREHTGVNQPQHF. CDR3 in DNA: TGTGCCACCAGCAGAGAACATACAGGGGTAAATCAGCCCCAGCATTTT.

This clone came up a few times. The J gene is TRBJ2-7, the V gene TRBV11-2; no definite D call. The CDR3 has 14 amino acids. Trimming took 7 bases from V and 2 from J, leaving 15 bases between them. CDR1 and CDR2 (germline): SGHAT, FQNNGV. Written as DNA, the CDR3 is TGTGCCAGCATGCCGATGTTGCTAGCCTACGAGCAGTACTTC. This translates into CASMPMLLAYEQYF.

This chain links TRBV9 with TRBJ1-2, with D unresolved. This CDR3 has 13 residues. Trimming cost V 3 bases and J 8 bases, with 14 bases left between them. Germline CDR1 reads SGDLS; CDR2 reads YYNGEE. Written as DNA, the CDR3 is TGTGCCAGCAGCGGGAGAGGTCCAGCCGGCTACACCTTC. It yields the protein CASSGRGPAGYTF.

CDR3: CASSPNSVGGKQPQHF. In DNA form, the CDR3 reads TGTGCCAGCTCACCAAATAGCGTGGGCGGAAAACAGCCCCAGCATTTT. V and J are TRBV18 and TRBJ1-5; no clear D gene. Per the germline V gene, CDR1 is KGHSH and CDR2 is LQKENI. V lost 2 bases, J lost 7 bases, and 18 bases lay in between. This CDR3 is 16 amino acids long. The variable domain in full, completed from reference TRBV18 and TRBJ1-5, reads NAGVMQNPRHLVRRRGQEARLRCSPMKGHSHVYWYRQLPEEGLKFMVYLQKENIIDESGMPKERFSAEFPKEGPSILRIQQVVRGDSAAYFCASSPNSVGGKQPQHFGDGTRLSIL.